A selection of T cell receptor beta chains follows, all from one sample in a study of cytomegalovirus exposure and HLA in healthy donors. The table came from immunoSEQ multiplex PCR; TCRdb's copy has only in-frame clones and leaves some out. The repertoire consists of tens of thousands of clones, with roughly 60% occurring once and the leading ten covering over 5%. Material: PBMCs. These receptors originate from a boy younger than 18 in good health and CMV-seropositive. Both conserved end residues are part of each CDR3. A D gene is named only where the DNA matches it firmly. Clone size is not always given. Where it is, it says once, few, many or a class for expanded clones.

d_call	j_call	v_call	clone_size	cdr3_aa	cdr3_nt
.	TRBJ2-2	TRBV5-1	.	CASRSGTGELFF	TGCGCCAGCCGCTCGGGGACCGGGGAGCTGTTTTTT
.	TRBJ1-1	TRBV12-5	.	CASGLDGSTEAFF	TGTGCTAGTGGTTTGGACGGGAGCACTGAAGCTTTCTTT
TRBD1	TRBJ1-4	TRBV5-1	.	CASSPFGQGDEKLFF	TGCGCCAGCAGCCCATTTGGACAGGGGGACGAAAAACTGTTTTTT
TRBD1	TRBJ1-1	TRBV2	few	CASTQDRGYQGAEAFF	TGTGCCAGCACCCAGGACAGGGGATACCAAGGGGCTGAAGCTTTCTTT
TRBD2	TRBJ2-1	TRBV30	.	CAWSTLAGYNEQFF	TGTGCCTGGAGTACCCTAGCGGGATACAATGAGCAGTTCTTC
TRBD1	TRBJ2-2	TRBV5-1	.	CASSGQTGGAGELFF	TGCGCCAGCAGCGGACAGACAGGGGGCGCGGGGGAGCTGTTTTTT
TRBD2	TRBJ2-1	TRBV19	.	CASSISPAGGPLNEQFF	TGTGCCAGTAGTATATCTCCGGCGGGAGGGCCCCTCAATGAGCAGTTCTTC
.	TRBJ1-4	TRBV7-9	.	CASSLGWSPGEKLFF	TGTGCCAGCAGCTTAGGTTGGAGTCCGGGGGAAAAACTGTTTTTT
.	TRBJ1-5	TRBV5-1	few	CASSLFPAGTSWDQPQHF	TGCGCCAGCAGCTTGTTCCCCGCGGGCACTAGTTGGGATCAGCCCCAGCATTTT
.	TRBJ2-3	TRBV6-5	.	CASSPVLTDTQYF	TGTGCCAGCTCCCCGGTACTCACAGATACGCAGTATTTT
.	TRBJ1-1	TRBV19	.	CASGHQAFF	TGTGCCAGCGGACATCAAGCTTTCTTT
TRBD2	TRBJ2-1	TRBV4-3	.	CASSLWRETWRNEQFF	TGCGCCAGCAGCTTGTGGCGGGAGACATGGCGCAATGAGCAGTTCTTC
TRBD1	TRBJ2-1	TRBV19	.	CASSHRQGVDEQFF	TGTGCCAGTAGTCACCGACAGGGGGTCGATGAGCAGTTCTTC
TRBD1	TRBJ1-1	TRBV7-9	few	CASSERTGRRNTEAFF	TGTGCCAGCAGCGAGAGGACAGGGAGAAGGAACACTGAAGCTTTCTTT
.	TRBJ1-5	TRBV11-2	few	CASSPGISNQPQHF	TGTGCCAGCAGCCCCGGGATTTCCAATCAGCCCCAGCATTTT
.	TRBJ2-7	TRBV29-1	.	CSVRQHYEQYF	TGCAGCGTGAGACAGCACTACGAGCAGTACTTC
TRBD1	TRBJ2-5	TRBV14	.	CASSLRQGEETQYF	TGTGCCAGCAGCCTTAGACAGGGAGAAGAGACCCAGTACTTC
.	TRBJ2-7	TRBV30	.	CAWSLRLSSEQYF	TGTGCCTGGAGTCTCCGCCTCTCTAGCGAGCAGTACTTC
.	TRBJ1-4	TRBV4-1	.	CASSRWDNGNFGSEKLFF	TGCGCCAGCAGCCGGTGGGACAACGGAAACTTTGGAAGTGAAAAACTGTTTTTT
.	TRBJ1-3	TRBV2	.	CASSASGTPGNTIYF	TGTGCCAGCAGTGCATCCGGGACACCTGGAAACACCATATATTTT
.	TRBJ2-7	TRBV5-6	.	CASSLTGSSYEQYF	TGTGCCAGCAGCTTGACCGGGAGCTCCTACGAGCAGTACTTC
.	TRBJ2-1	TRBV7-2	few	CASRTGFTARGEQFF	TGTGCCAGTAGAACAGGGTTTACGGCGCGCGGCGAGCAGTTCTTC
.	TRBJ2-5	TRBV7-9	.	CASSPPLVETQYF	TGTGCCAGCAGCCCGCCGCTAGTGGAGACCCAGTACTTC
.	TRBJ1-1	TRBV9	few	CASSVGWGGRTEAFF	TGTGCCAGCAGCGTAGGTTGGGGGGGCCGCACTGAAGCTTTCTTT
TRBD2	TRBJ2-3	TRBV9	.	CASSLWGGNQDTQYF	TGTGCCAGCAGCCTCTGGGGGGGGAATCAGGATACGCAGTATTTT
TRBD2	TRBJ2-7	TRBV11-1	few	CASSPGGDRSYEQYF	TGTGCCAGCAGCCCCGGGGGGGATCGATCCTACGAGCAGTACTTC
TRBD1	TRBJ2-1	TRBV9	.	CASSGEWDRGLLEQFF	TGTGCCAGCAGCGGGGAATGGGACAGGGGGCTTCTTGAGCAGTTCTTC
.	TRBJ2-3	TRBV14	.	CASSQARTDTQYF	TGTGCCAGCAGCCAAGCCAGAACAGATACGCAGTATTTT
.	TRBJ1-2	TRBV29-1	.	CSVEDEPETNYGYPF	TGCAGCGTTGAAGATGAACCAGAAACTAACTATGGCTACCCCTTC
.	TRBJ2-1	TRBV29-1	.	CSVDGGLTYNEQFF	TGCAGCGTCGATGGAGGACTAACCTACAATGAGCAGTTCTTC
TRBD1	TRBJ1-4	TRBV18	.	CASSPVSSGQGSTNEKLFF	TGTGCCAGCTCACCAGTGTCCTCGGGACAGGGGTCCACTAATGAAAAACTGTTTTTT
.	TRBJ1-2	TRBV6-6	.	CASSSPDRGSNYGYTF	TGTGCCAGCAGTTCTCCAGATAGGGGGAGTAACTATGGCTACACCTTC
TRBD1	TRBJ1-1	TRBV5-4	.	CASSPGGQGWPEAFF	TGTGCCAGCAGCCCCGGCGGACAGGGGTGGCCTGAAGCTTTCTTT
.	TRBJ1-6	TRBV27	few	CASSVRDFGNSPLHF	TGTGCCAGCAGTGTTCGGGACTTCGGAAATTCACCCCTCCACTTT
.	TRBJ2-1	TRBV2	.	CASSETLASSYNEQFF	TGTGCCAGCAGTGAAACTCTAGCGAGCTCCTACAATGAGCAGTTCTTC
.	TRBJ2-7	TRBV19	few	CASSQKGAGEVGEQYF	TGTGCCAGTAGTCAGAAGGGGGCAGGGGAGGTCGGCGAGCAGTACTTC
.	TRBJ2-6	TRBV19	few	CASSHLTISGANVLTF	TGTGCCAGTAGCCATCTAACCATCTCTGGGGCCAACGTCCTGACTTTC
TRBD1	TRBJ2-7	TRBV5-1	.	CASSPRTGNLVVSYEQYF	TGCGCCAGCAGCCCTCGGACAGGGAATTTGGTGGTGAGCTACGAGCAGTACTTC
.	TRBJ1-2	TRBV29-1	.	CSASNSNYGYTF	TGCAGCGCCAGCAACAGTAACTATGGCTACACCTTC
TRBD1	TRBJ1-6	TRBV9	.	CASSPRDRLFGSPLHF	TGTGCCAGCAGCCCCCGGGACAGGCTTTTCGGATCACCCCTCCACTTT
TRBD1	TRBJ1-3	TRBV7-8	once	CASSTFLTGGIGNTIYF	TGTGCCAGCAGCACCTTTTTGACAGGGGGTATTGGAAACACCATATATTTT
TRBD1	TRBJ1-1	TRBV7-6	.	CASSYKPGQGVHGSEAFF	TGTGCCAGCAGCTATAAACCGGGACAGGGAGTTCATGGGTCTGAAGCTTTCTTT
.	TRBJ1-4	TRBV6-6	.	CASSYRQVEKLFF	TGTGCCAGCAGTTACAGGCAGGTAGAAAAACTGTTTTTT
.	TRBJ2-2	TRBV29-1	few	CSVGSTGELFF	TGCAGCGTTGGGAGCACCGGGGAGCTGTTTTTT
TRBD2	TRBJ2-1	TRBV6-5	.	CASRSGSGWLNEQFF	TGTGCCAGCAGGAGCGGGAGTGGATGGTTGAATGAGCAGTTCTTC
.	TRBJ2-7	TRBV5-4	few	CASSFNPSSYEQYF	TGTGCCAGCAGCTTTAATCCGAGCTCCTACGAGCAGTACTTC
TRBD1	TRBJ1-3	TRBV30	.	CAWSTTGTGNTIYF	TGTGCCTGGAGTACGACAGGGACTGGAAACACCATATATTTT
.	TRBJ1-5	TRBV15	few	CATSTVFYQPQHF	TGTGCCACCAGCACGGTCTTCTATCAGCCCCAGCATTTT
TRBD1	TRBJ1-1	TRBV7-9	.	CASSWPGQGVTEAFF	TGTGCCAGCAGCTGGCCTGGACAGGGGGTCACTGAAGCTTTCTTT
.	TRBJ1-5	TRBV19	few	CASSNRVNNQPQHF	TGTGCCAGTAGTAACAGGGTGAATAATCAGCCCCAGCATTTT
TRBD2	TRBJ2-1	TRBV11-2	.	CASSPWTSVSYNEQFF	TGTGCCAGCAGCCCTTGGACTAGCGTCTCCTACAATGAGCAGTTCTTC
TRBD1	TRBJ2-2	TRBV6-5	.	CASSYARGHGGELFF	TGTGCCAGCAGTTACGCCAGGGGGCATGGCGGGGAGCTGTTTTTT
.	TRBJ1-1	TRBV29-1	.	CSVSLSGVNTEAFF	TGCAGCGTTTCGTTATCCGGGGTTAACACTGAAGCTTTCTTT
.	TRBJ2-2	TRBV7-7	once	CASSSDSNTGELFF	TGTGCCAGCAGCTCCGACAGCAATACCGGGGAGCTGTTTTTT
.	TRBJ1-1	TRBV6-1	.	CASSEGGGYTEAFF	TGTGCCAGCAGTGAAGGCGGAGGCTACACTGAAGCTTTCTTT
TRBD2	TRBJ2-7	TRBV5-5	.	CASSAGLAGESFTGEQYF	TGTGCCAGCAGCGCGGGACTAGCGGGGGAGTCATTTACCGGGGAGCAGTACTTC
TRBD2	TRBJ2-5	TRBV5-4	.	CASSLGLAGGMQETQYF	TGTGCCAGCAGCTTAGGACTAGCGGGAGGAATGCAAGAGACCCAGTACTTC
TRBD1	TRBJ1-1	TRBV18	.	CASSSRTGEAFF	TGTGCCAGCTCATCCCGGACAGGTGAAGCTTTCTTT
.	TRBJ2-1	TRBV28	.	CASSWQPGYNEQFF	TGTGCCAGCAGTTGGCAGCCCGGGTACAATGAGCAGTTCTTC
TRBD1	TRBJ2-5	TRBV11-3	.	CASSPGTAQETQYF	TGTGCCAGCAGCCCCGGGACAGCACAAGAGACCCAGTACTTC